What follows are 14 T cell receptor beta chains derived from one specimen sequenced in a study of PD-1 blockade in classical Hodgkin lymphoma. Some clones are missing from TCRdb's copy, which holds only in-frame ones; the method was immunoSEQ multiplex PCR. Of tens of thousands of clones listed, around 90% are singletons. Brentuximab vedotin exposure varied, and every patient relapsed after autologous stem cell transplantation. The sequencing here drew on peripheral blood mononuclear cells (PBMCs), taken at baseline. The receptors were gathered from a human donor with classical Hodgkin lymphoma.

This chain uses TRBV6-1 with TRBJ1-5; TRBD1 agrees at 7 bases. The CDR3 has 15 residues. V lost 1 base, J lost 1 base, and 1 base stayed unmatched. Germline CDR1 is MNHNS and CDR2 is SASEGT. CDR3 in amino acids: CASSEVTGSNQPQHF. DNA of the CDR3: TGTGCCAGCAGTGAAGTGACAGGGAGCAATCAGCCCCAGCATTTT.

The chain recombines TRBV30 with TRBJ2-7; unclear D gene. With 3 bases removed from V and 6 bases from J, the gap between germline ends came to 15 bases. This CDR3 has 13 residues. The germline gives CDR1 GTSNPN, CDR2 SVGIG (reference sequence). The CDR3 spells CAWSPVTPVEQYF. The CDR3 DNA reads as TGTGCCTGGAGCCCCGTAACCCCTGTCGAGCAGTACTTC.

This clone was observed a single time. This chain connects TRBV28 to TRBJ2-7, with 8 nucleotides matching TRBD1. Germline CDR1 and CDR2: MDHEN and SYDVKM. This CDR3 has 13 amino acids. With 4 bases clipped from V and 7 bases from J, the junction kept 6 bases outside the gene matches. The CDR3 is CASSSDRGQEQYF. The CDR3 DNA follows: TGTGCCAGCAGTTCCGACAGGGGACAAGAGCAGTACTTC.

This chain uses TRBV18 with TRBJ2-5; no clear D. CDR1 KGHSH and CDR2 LQKENI come from the germline V gene. This CDR3 is 13 amino acids long. V dropped 3 bases and J dropped 1 base, with 6 bases sitting between them. The CDR3 nucleotides are TGTGCCAGCTCACCCCCGAGCCAAGAGACCCAGTACTTC. This encodes CASSPPSQETQYF.

In DNA, the CDR3 is TGTGCCATTATATCCGGGACTTATCTCACCGGGGAGCTGTTTTTT. It yields the protein CAIISGTYLTGELFF. The chain joins TRBV6-1 to TRBJ2-2, with a weak D call TRBD2 (6 bases). The germline gives CDR1 MNHNS, CDR2 SASEGT. Trimming shortened V by 10 bases and J by 4 bases, and 19 bases separated the two germline ends. This CDR3 contains 15 residues.

The V gene is TRBV30, the J gene TRBJ2-3; D gene unclear. Between the trimmed V and J ends, which lost 3 bases and 6 bases, there was a span of 13 bases. CDR1 is GTSNPN, CDR2 SVGIG, per germline (reference sequence). The CDR3 loop spans 13 amino acids. CDR3: CAWRVASPDTQYF. The CDR3 DNA sequence: TGTGCCTGGAGGGTCGCTTCCCCCGATACGCAGTATTTT.

V usage is TRBV11-3 and J usage is TRBJ2-7; no clear D gene. Trimming took off 2 bases at V and 0 bases at J, with 8 bases between the two ends. Germline CDR1 reads SGHNT; CDR2 reads YENEEA. The CDR3 is 14 residues long. The CDR3, as DNA: TGTGCCAGCAGCTTAACACAAAGCTCCTACGAGCAGTACTTC. The encoded protein is CASSLTQSSYEQYF.

The V gene is TRBV5-6, the J gene TRBJ2-7; a weak D match, TRBD2 (7 bases). The CDR3 is made up of 16 amino acids. Trimming removed 0 bases from V and 2 bases from J, with 15 bases in between. The germline CDR1 and CDR2 sequences are SGHDT and YYEEEE. The CDR3 nucleotides are TGTGCCAGCAGCTTGGTGGGGGGGCAGTCCACCTACGAGCAGTACTTC. Translated, it gives CASSLVGGQSTYEQYF.

The chain recombines TRBV29-1 with TRBJ2-7; 10 bases fit TRBD1. Germline lookup yields CDR1 SQVTM and CDR2 ANQGSEA. J was trimmed by 0 bases and V by 4 bases; bases with no gene match: 9. CDR3 length: 16 residues. The CDR3 nucleotides are TGCAGCGTTGTAGCCCCGGACAGGGGGAGCTCCTACGAGCAGTACTTC. Protein: CSVVAPDRGSSYEQYF.

The chain carries TRBV29-1 and TRBJ2-5; no clear D. Per germline, CDR1 SQVTM and CDR2 ANQGSEA. CDR3 size: 13 residues. V was cut by 6 bases and J by 5 bases, with 16 bases left in between. The CDR3 nucleotides read TGCAGCGTCGCCCACGGAGATAGGGAGACCCAGTACTTC. Translation gives CSVAHGDRETQYF.

V usage is TRBV25-1 and J usage is TRBJ1-2; D is ambiguous. The CDR3 consists of 14 residues. V lost 0 bases and J 4 bases, leaving 9 bases between the germline ends. Germline assignment: CDR1 MGHDK and CDR2 SYGVNS. CDR3 DNA: TGTGCCAGCAGTGAATATGCGCCGGTCTATGGCTACACCTTC. Translation: CASSEYAPVYGYTF.

The V call is TRBV7-2, the J call TRBJ1-2; perhaps TRBD1 as D (5 bases). CDR3 length: 18 amino acids. CDR1 SGHTA and CDR2 FQGNSA come from the germline V gene. Trimming took 1 base from V and 0 from J, leaving 18 bases between them. The CDR3 bases are TGTGCCAGCAGCTTAGGAGAACCGGGACTTGCGTCTAACTATGGCTACACCTTC. It encodes CASSLGEPGLASNYGYTF.

The chain has TRBV21-1 and TRBJ1-2. TRBV21-1 is marked as a pseudogene. The CDR3 has 14 residues. CDR3 residues: CASQRAILNYGYTF. The CDR3 region has the DNA TGTGCCAGTCAGAGGGCAATTTTGAACTATGGCTACACCTTC.

V gene TRBV7-2 combines with J gene TRBJ2-1; unclear D gene. The CDR3 is 15 residues long. Deletions cut 5 bases from V and 0 bases from J, with 11 bases between. Per germline, CDR1 SGHTA and CDR2 FQGNSA. CDR3 in amino acids: CASSLGPLSYNEQFF. The CDR3 DNA follows: TGTGCCAGCAGCCTTGGACCGCTCTCCTACAATGAGCAGTTCTTC. Based on the CDR3 plus reference TRBV7-2 and TRBJ2-1, the full variable domain is GAGVSQSPSNKVTEKGKDVELRCDPISGHTALYWYRQSLGQGLEFLIYFQGNSAPDKSGLPSDRFSAERTGGSVSTLTIQRTQQEDSAVYLCASSLGPLSYNEQFFGPGTRLTVL.